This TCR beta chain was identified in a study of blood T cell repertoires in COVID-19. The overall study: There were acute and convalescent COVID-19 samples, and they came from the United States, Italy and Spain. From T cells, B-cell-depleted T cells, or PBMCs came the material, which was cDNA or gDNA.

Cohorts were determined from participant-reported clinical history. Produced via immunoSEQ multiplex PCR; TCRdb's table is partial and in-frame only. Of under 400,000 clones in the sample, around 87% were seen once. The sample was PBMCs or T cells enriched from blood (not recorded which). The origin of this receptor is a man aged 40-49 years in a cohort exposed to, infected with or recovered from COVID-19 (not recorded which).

CDR3 nucleotides: TGTGCCAGCTCACGGGGACTTGGGACAGATACGCAGTATTTT. It encodes CASSRGLGTDTQYF. The rearrangement joins TRBV18 to TRBJ2-3; tentative D call: TRBD2 (6 bases). This CDR3 has 14 amino acids. Germline V gene lookup returns CDR1 KGHSH and CDR2 LQKENI. V lost 4 bases and J lost 3, with 11 bases in between.